This passage covers 22 T cell receptor beta chains from one sample sequenced in a study of T cells expressing NK-cell markers. TCRdb reprocessed the 5' RACE reads and stores each CDR3 protein as one record, lacking DNA. The sample includes approximately 440,000 distinct CDR3 sequences. The sample comprised blood T cells: a sorted CD56 or NKG2C T cell subset, CD4+ or CD8+ T cells, or bulk PBMC T cells (not recorded which). The receptors shown here come from a woman aged 50 to 65 in good health.

The chain links TRBV5-1 to TRBJ1-1; TCRdb's assignment of TRBD1 cannot be checked, as there is no DNA. This CDR3 is built from 15 residues. The germline V gene encodes CDR1 SGHRS and CDR2 YFSETQ. The CDR3 reads CASSLSGTDLTEAFF.

The chain couples TRBV20-1 to TRBJ1-1. The germline CDR1 and CDR2 sequences are DFQATT and SNEGSKA (reference sequence). The length of the CDR3 is 14 residues. CDR3: CSASFLGVNTEAFF.

V and J are TRBV6-4 and TRBJ2-1; the TCRdb call, TRBD2, lacks DNA for checking. The CDR3 spans 15 residues. Per the germline V gene, CDR1 is MRHNA and CDR2 is SNTAGT. CDR3 sequence reads: CASSTSGGNYNEQFF.

The rearrangement joins TRBV20-1 to TRBJ2-2; the D gene TCRdb calls, TRBD2, cannot be checked with no DNA. CDR3 length equals 16 residues. Germline V gene lookup returns CDR1 DFQATT and CDR2 SNEGSKA (reference sequence). CDR3 sequence reads: CSARRGRGVGTGELFF.

The chain links TRBV6-2 or TRBV6-3 to TRBJ2-4; TCRdb names TRBD1, which stays unverified in the absence of DNA. Germline V gene sequence: CDR1 MNHEY, CDR2 SVGEGT. CDR3 length: 16 residues. CDR3 region: CASSYRQGAAKNIQYF.

V is TRBV9 and J is TRBJ1-2; the TRBD1 assignment by TCRdb is unverifiable without DNA. The CDR3 consists of 14 residues. In germline, CDR1 is SGDLS, CDR2 YYNGEE. Here the CDR3 reads CASSVALGGVGYTF.

This chain connects TRBV12-3 or TRBV12-4 to TRBJ1-2. This CDR3 has 14 residues. CDR3 sequence reads: CASWGRPGIYGYTF.

The CDR3 reads CSARDREVGDEQFF. This sequence joins TRBV20-1 and TRBJ2-1. CDR1 and CDR2 from the germline V gene are DFQATT and SNEGSKA (reference sequence). There are 14 residues in the CDR3.

The chain employs TRBV20-1 and TRBJ2-5; TCRdb's D gene call, TRBD2, goes unchecked for lack of DNA. CDR1 is DFQATT and CDR2 is SNEGSKA in the germline V gene (reference sequence). The CDR3 has 13 residues. CDR3 region: CSAIPRGQETQYF.

The rearrangement joins TRBV15 to TRBJ1-1. CDR1 and CDR2 (germline): LNHNV, YYDKDF (reference sequence). The CDR3 totals 14 residues. The CDR3 here is CATSSDTRNTEAFF.

This chain uses TRBV29-1 with TRBJ2-1; TCRdb reports TRBD1, a call that lacks DNA to check it against. The CDR3 has 13 residues. Germline V CDR1 and CDR2: SQVTM, ANQGSEA. CDR3 amino acids: CSLIPGNHNEQFF.

The chain couples TRBV9 to TRBJ1-2. The CDR3 length is 18 residues. The V gene's germline CDR1 is SGDLS and CDR2 YYNGEE. Here the CDR3 reads CASSVAGSSTRANYGYTF.

The chain has TRBV7-8 and TRBJ2-5; TCRdb proposes TRBD1, but this gene call is untestable without DNA. Germline CDR1 SGHVS, CDR2 FQNEAQ. There are 18 residues in the CDR3. The CDR3 sequence is CASSSDRGKVVLGETQYF.

This chain uses TRBV6-5 with TRBJ1-1. CDR1 MNHEY and CDR2 SVGAGI come from the germline V gene. The CDR3 length is 14 residues. CDR3 in amino acids: CASTPAFGNTEAFF.

The V and J genes are TRBV3-1 and TRBJ1-2. The V gene's germline CDR1 is LGHDT and CDR2 YNNKEL (reference sequence). The CDR3 spans 15 residues. This chain's CDR3 is CASSQADGRFYGYTF.

The rearrangement links TRBV6-6 to TRBJ2-3; TCRdb returns TRBD2, unconfirmable since there is no DNA. CDR3 length: 16 residues. Germline V gives CDR1 MNHNY, CDR2 SVGAGI (reference sequence). CDR3 amino acids: CASSKVAGTSTDTQYF.

The J gene is TRBJ2-5, the V gene TRBV10-3; the TCRdb D gene call, TRBD1, has no DNA to confirm it. The CDR3 covers 15 residues. Per germline, CDR1 ENHRY and CDR2 SYGVKD. The CDR3: CAIRGTGGNQETQYF.

The chain links TRBV29-1 to TRBJ2-1; TCRdb designates TRBD1, a call that cannot be tested without DNA. There are 14 residues in the CDR3. Germline loops: CDR1 SQVTM, CDR2 ANQGSEA. CDR3 in amino acids: CSVSGQGLVNEQFF.

V and J are TRBV11-2 and TRBJ2-1; TCRdb names TRBD1, which stays unverified in the absence of DNA. This CDR3 comprises 14 residues. CDR1 is SGHAT, CDR2 FQNNGV, per germline. The CDR3 reads CASSPRGRSNEQFF.

The CDR3 loop reads CASSQEGEGRKLFF. The genes are TRBV3-1 and TRBJ1-4. Germline lookup yields CDR1 LGHDT and CDR2 YNNKEL (reference sequence). The CDR3 consists of 14 residues.

V gene TRBV15 combines with J gene TRBJ2-4; TCRdb names TRBD1, which stays unverified in the absence of DNA. The CDR3 length is 15 residues. Germline V gene lookup returns CDR1 LNHNV and CDR2 YYDKDF (reference sequence). This CDR3 reads CATSSPGTSKNIQYF.

The V gene is TRBV5-5, the J gene TRBJ2-1; the D call of TRBD2 rests on TCRdb alone, since no DNA is present to check it. Germline-derived CDR1 and CDR2 are SGHKS and YYEKEE (reference sequence). The CDR3 consists of 13 residues. Here the CDR3 reads CASSFGGEGVQFF.